This paragraph reports one T cell receptor beta chain. Its matching antigen is unknown. The record originates from a study of T cell responses to AZD1222 COVID-19 vaccine. General study points: Seropositive status at baseline applied to only six AZD1222 recipients. In the spike-specific TCR repertoire, nearly half reportedly target unmutated variant regions. A rise in Spike-specific TCR breadth and depth followed two AZD1222 doses.

The germline V gene encodes CDR1 SGHRS and CDR2 YFSETQ. Trimming took 4 bases from V and 4 from J; bases not matched to a gene: 5. The CDR3 runs to 14 residues. Only in-frame clones appear in the TCRdb table, and some are missing; sequencing was by immunoSEQ multiplex PCR. The top ten clones hold approximately 3.5% of a sample with roughly 120,000 clones, roughly 87% of them seen once. This clonotype originated in an adult in good health. The rearrangement links TRBV5-1 to TRBJ1-5; 7 bases map to TRBD1. Sequencing used peripheral blood, obtained on day 0 of AZD1222 vaccination. Written as DNA, the CDR3 is TGCGCCAGCAGCGACGGGACAGCAAATCAGCCCCAGCATTTT. It codes for CASSDGTANQPQHF. The entire variable domain, with the rest obtained from reference TRBV5-1 and TRBJ1-5, is as follows: KAGVTQTPRYLIKTRGQQVTLSCSPISGHRSVSWYQQTPGQGLQFLFEYFSETQRNKGNFPGRFSGRQFSNSRSEMNVSTLELGDSALYLCASSDGTANQPQHFGDGTRLSIL.